The next 4 T cell receptor beta chains were all read from a single sample in a study of T cells in Graves' hyperthyroidism and ophthalmopathy. RNA transcripts provided the source from which TCR beta CDR3 regions were amplified. HTBI primers were the set used in a first-round RT-PCR of the TCR CDR3. TCRdb redid the calling of the multiplex PCR reads with MiXCR, one entry per CDR3 protein. The repertoire holds under 450,000 distinct CDR3 sequences, about 13% seen once, with roughly 20% in the top ten. Sequencing used blood. The receptors come from a man aged 30 to 39 with Graves' hyperthyroidism that later progressed to Graves' ophthalmopathy.

This clonotype was seen at least ten times. The DNA of the CDR3 is TGTGCCAGCACCAACGGGCTAGATGAAAAACTGTTTTTT. It yields the protein CASTNGLDEKLFF. The rearrangement joins TRBV12-3 or TRBV12-4 to TRBJ1-4; D ambiguous. CDR3 size: 13 residues. Trimming pared 7 bases from V and 6 bases from J, leaving 12 bases between.

This clonotype was recorded at least ten times. This rearrangement joins TRBV3-1 to TRBJ2-3, with D maybe TRBD2 (6 bases). The CDR3 has 17 amino acids. Trimming removed 0 bases from V and 2 bases from J, with 15 bases in between. The V gene's germline CDR1 is LGHDT and CDR2 YNNKEL (reference sequence). The CDR3 DNA is TGTGCCAGCAGCCAAGATACCCGAGGACTAACCACAGATACGCAGTATTTT. Its protein product is CASSQDTRGLTTDTQYF.

V and J are TRBV3-1 and TRBJ2-5; 13 positions agree with TRBD2. Germline loops: CDR1 LGHDT, CDR2 YNNKEL (reference sequence). Losses at the gene ends were 4 bases for V and 4 bases for J; bases not matched to a gene: 3. This CDR3 has 15 residues. The CDR3 region has the DNA TGTGCCAGCAGCCCGGGACTAGCGGGGAGAGAGACCCAGTACTTC. Its protein is CASSPGLAGRETQYF.

There are many counts of this clonotype. The rearrangement uses TRBV7-9 and TRBJ2-3, with 7 bases fitting TRBD1. With V trimmed by 5 bases and J by 2 bases, 7 bases remained unmatched. Germline lookup yields CDR1 SEHNR and CDR2 FQNEAQ (reference sequence). This CDR3 is built from 15 residues. The CDR3 sequence: CASSPRTGSTDTQYF. As DNA, the CDR3 is TGTGCCAGCAGCCCCCGGACAGGTTCCACAGATACGCAGTATTTT.